These 27 T cell receptor beta chains originate from one sample sequenced in a study of T cells in narcolepsy. Using immunoSEQ multiplex PCR, the repertoire was profiled, and TCRdb retains in-frame clones only, with some absent. The sample consists of approximately 690 clones, around 28% of them appearing once. Their cognate antigens are unknown. The sample consisted of cultured CD8+ T cells from cerebrospinal fluid. The receptors here all came from a human donor with narcolepsy.

A few counts support this clone. With only one base between it and a far larger clone, this is likely a read error. The chain couples TRBV1 to TRBJ2-2; the D call in the table, TRBD2, was not verified against the DNA. TRBV1 is flagged as a pseudogene. The CDR3 runs 18 residues. The CDR3 region has the DNA TGCACCAGCAGCCAAGATAGAATTGGGGGAGGGCCCGCCGGGGAGCTGTTTTTT. This gives the protein CTSSQDRIGGGPAGELFF.

This sequence joins TRBV5-4 and TRBJ1-3; D ambiguous. The CDR3 spans 17 residues. The V and J ends lost 8 bases and 2 bases respectively, with 23 bases between them. Germline V CDR1 and CDR2: SGHNT, YYREEE (reference sequence). CDR3 nucleotides: TGTGCCAGGAGCAGCTGGAATTCAGTGGCAGCTGGAAACACCATATATTTT. Its protein product is CARSSWNSVAAGNTIYF.

This clone was observed a few times. One end of the junction is discordant with germline, which a read error may explain. The same CDR3 arises from other DNA sequences in this sample as well. The chain links TRBV5-4 to TRBJ2-1, with 9 bases aligning to TRBD2. The CDR3 contains 14 residues. Germline assignment: CDR1 SGHNT and CDR2 YYREEE (reference sequence). The chain's CDR3 is CASSPWTSANEQFF. CDR3 coding DNA: TGCGCCAGCAGCCCTTGGACTAGCGCCAATGAGCAGTTCTTC.

This chain joins TRBV4-2 and TRBJ2-2; perhaps TRBD1 as D (5 bases). V was trimmed by 6 bases and J by 3 bases, leaving 11 bases between them. CDR1 LGHNA and CDR2 YNFKEQ come from the germline V gene. There are 14 residues in the CDR3. The CDR3 DNA is TGTGCCAGCAGGGAAGGGGTGTACACCGGGGAGCTGTTTTTT. It specifies CASREGVYTGELFF.

CDR3 coding DNA: TGTGCCAGCAGTGTTACCCCTACGGACCACGAGCAGTACTTC. Its protein is CASSVTPTDHEQYF. The chain carries TRBV27 and TRBJ2-7, with D unclear. Deletions cut 5 bases from V and 5 bases from J, with 16 bases between. The germline gives CDR1 MNHEY, CDR2 SMNVEV (reference sequence). The CDR3 has 14 amino acids.

This clone is medium-sized (0.01 to 0.1%) within its sample. The chain uses TRBV1 and TRBJ2-3; the table's TRBD1 call for D was not verified on the DNA. TRBV1 is noted as a pseudogene. The CDR3 totals 18 residues. The CDR3 nucleotides read TGCACCAGCAGCCAAGACCAAGACAGAACCCCAGGGCAAGATACGCAGTATTTT. This sequence encodes CTSSQDQDRTPGQDTQYF.

About this clone: A far larger clone differs by one base, so this is likely a read error. The chain has TRBV7-9 and TRBJ1-1; the match to TRBD1 covers 8 bases. Germline V gives CDR1 SEHNR, CDR2 FQNEAQ (reference sequence). J was trimmed by 0 bases and V by 5 bases; bases with no gene match: 14. The CDR3 runs to 18 residues. CDR3 DNA sequence: TGTGCCAGCAGCCGAAAGATGGGAGAACAGGGGGTGAACACTGAAGCTTTCTTT. Amino acid sequence: CASSRKMGEQGVNTEAFF.

This clone was found a few times. The chain recombines TRBV7-4 with TRBJ1-4; the D is unclear. The CDR3 is made up of 12 amino acids. V was pared by 1 base and J by 7 bases, with 4 bases between. Germline CDR1 is SGHVT and CDR2 is SQSDAQ. The DNA of the CDR3 is TGTGCCAGCAGCTTAGACGGTGAAAAACTGTTTTTT. It is translated as CASSLDGEKLFF.

The V call is TRBV6-5, the J call TRBJ1-4; a possible D gene is TRBD1 (5 bases). The length of the CDR3 is 14 residues. Between the trimmed V and J ends, which lost 6 bases and 5 bases, there was a span of 13 bases. Looked up from germline, CDR1 is MNHEY and CDR2 is SVGAGI. The CDR3 spells CASRGVGLNEKLFF. CDR3 bases: TGTGCCAGCAGGGGGGTCGGTCTCAATGAAAAACTGTTTTTT.

In this sample, this clone turned up once. A far larger clone is one base from this, pointing to a likely read error. Other DNA sequences in this sample translate to the same CDR3. The chain employs TRBV7-9 and TRBJ1-3, with 7 bases identical to TRBD1. This CDR3 is 13 amino acids long. The junction had 5 bases not matched to a gene; V was cut back by 5 bases and J by 7 bases. The V gene's germline CDR1 is SEHNR and CDR2 FQNEAQ (reference sequence). The chain's CDR3 is CASSLGGPNTIYF. The CDR3 DNA reads as TGTGCCAGCAGCCTAGGGGGCCCGAACACCATATATTTT.

In its sample, this clone was seen a few times. The rearrangement joins TRBV6-4 to TRBJ1-4, with D possibly TRBD1 on 5 matching bases. V shed 6 bases and J shed 5 bases, with 13 bases lying between them. Germline V gene sequence: CDR1 MRHNA, CDR2 SNTAGT. There are 14 residues in the CDR3. This CDR3 reads CASRGVGLNEKLFF. CDR3 coding DNA: TGTGCCAGCAGGGGGGTCGGTCTCAATGAAAAACTGTTTTTT.

Details on this clone: The junction and the germline gene differ at one end; a read error may be behind it. The chain links TRBV5-3 to TRBJ1-2; D is unclear. TRBV5-3 is placed among ORFs of uncertain function. The CDR3 contains 11 residues. CDR3 DNA sequence: TGTGCCAGCAGCTTTCACCAATTCTACACCTTC. Translated: CASSFHQFYTF.

This clone was counted only a few times. This likely stems from a read error, as it lies one base from a far larger clone. The identical CDR3 is also encoded by other nucleotide sequences in the sample. This chain uses TRBV5-4 with TRBJ1-3; D gene unclear. The CDR3 consists of 15 residues. V was trimmed by 2 bases and J by 3 bases, leaving 12 bases between them. Looked up from germline, CDR1 is SGHNT and CDR2 is YYREEE (reference sequence). CDR3 protein: CASSLAPGVGNTIYF. In DNA form, the CDR3 reads TGTGCCAGCAGCTTAGCCCCCGGTGTTGGAAACACCATATATTTT.

V gene TRBV5-6 combines with J gene TRBJ2-7, with 8 bases matching TRBD1. Germline assignment: CDR1 SGHDT and CDR2 YYEEEE. With 4 bases clipped from V and 2 bases from J, the junction kept 5 bases outside the gene matches. The CDR3 has 14 residues. The CDR3 coding sequence is TGTGCCAGCAGCACGACAGGGGCTCCCTACGAGCAGTACTTC. This encodes CASSTTGAPYEQYF.

The chain uses TRBV4-2 and TRBJ2-7; the D gene could be TRBD1 or TRBD2 (7 bases each). The CDR3 has 15 amino acids. Deletions cut 5 bases from V and 4 bases from J, with 18 bases between. CDR1 is LGHNA and CDR2 is YNFKEQ in the germline V gene. The CDR3 nucleotides read TGTGCCAGCAGCGAAGGGAGGGGGCTTGAGTACGAGCAGTACTTC. This codes for CASSEGRGLEYEQYF.

The sample holds a few counts of this clone. The rearrangement joins TRBV1 to TRBJ2-2; TRBD1, the table's D call, lacks a check against the DNA. TRBV1 is a pseudogene segment. The CDR3 extends over 15 amino acids. CDR3 loop: CASSYGQGAVGELFF. The CDR3 bases are TGCGCCAGCAGCTACGGACAGGGGGCGGTCGGGGAGCTGTTTTTT.

This chain links TRBV5-6 with TRBJ2-3; no firm D call. This CDR3 is built from 12 residues. The V end lost 3 bases, the J end lost 4 bases, and 6 bases lay between the germline ends. Looked up from germline, CDR1 is SGHDT and CDR2 is YYEEEE. CDR3: CASSSDSDTQYF. The CDR3 DNA reads TGTGCCAGCAGCTCCGATTCAGATACGCAGTATTTT.

This sequence joins TRBV5-4 and TRBJ1-1; 8 positions agree with TRBD1. The CDR3 runs 18 residues. With 4 bases clipped from V and 0 bases from J, the junction kept 14 bases outside the gene matches. Germline V lookup: CDR1 SGHNT, CDR2 YYREEE (reference sequence). The CDR3 sequence: CASSRTMGEQGVNTEAFF. CDR3 coding DNA: TGTGCCAGCAGCCGAACGATGGGAGAACAGGGGGTGAACACTGAAGCTTTCTTT.

This clone was picked up a small number of times. One junction end disagrees with the germline gene, perhaps due to a read error. The rearrangement uses TRBV10-3 and TRBJ2-7, with D maybe TRBD2 (5 bases). The CDR3 is 13 residues long. CDR1 is ENHRY, CDR2 SYGVKD, per germline. CDR3 DNA sequence: TGTGCGATCAGTGTAGGTGCCGGGGACGAGCAGTACTTC. Residues: CAISVGAGDEQYF.

The chain has TRBV18 and TRBJ2-1, with a weak D call TRBD2 (6 bases). Germline CDR1 KGHSH, CDR2 LQKENI. With 0 bases removed from V and 1 base from J, the gap between germline ends came to 16 bases. This CDR3 contains 18 residues. CDR3 residues: CASSPPGGGEESYNEQFF. In DNA form, the CDR3 reads TGTGCCAGCTCACCACCAGGCGGCGGGGAAGAATCCTACAATGAGCAGTTCTTC.

CDR3 sequence reads: CASSVTDTQYF. CDR3 nucleotide sequence: TGTGCCAGCAGCGTCACAGATACGCAGTATTTT. The J gene is TRBJ2-3, the V gene TRBV11-2; D is unclear. V lost 5 bases to trimming and J lost 2 bases, with 2 bases between them. Germline V gene data show CDR1 as SGHAT and CDR2 as FQNNGV. The length of the CDR3 is 11 residues.

This clone came up a few times. V is TRBV5-4 and J is TRBJ2-1; 7 positions match TRBD2. Germline loops: CDR1 SGHNT, CDR2 YYREEE (reference sequence). The junction had 4 bases not matched to a gene; V was cut back by 4 bases and J by 3 bases. The CDR3 extends over 14 amino acids. This chain's CDR3 is CASSPWTSYNEQFF. CDR3 sequence (DNA): TGTGCCAGCAGCCCTTGGACTAGCTACAATGAGCAGTTCTTC.

In its sample, this clone ranks as large (0.1 to 1%). The genes are TRBV19 and TRBJ2-7; the D is unclear. This CDR3 spans 13 amino acids. Trimming stripped 1 base from V and 3 bases from J, with 7 bases between. Germline assignment: CDR1 LNHDA and CDR2 SQIVND (reference sequence). The CDR3, as DNA: TGTGCCAGTAGTATAGCTCAAAGCTACGAGCAGTACTTC. This gives the protein CASSIAQSYEQYF.

In its sample, this clone was seen a few times. The chain employs TRBV4-3 and TRBJ1-6; D is undetermined. Trimming pared 2 bases from V and 9 bases from J, leaving 17 bases between. The CDR3 length is 16 residues. CDR1 and CDR2 (germline): LGHNA, YSLEER. DNA for the CDR3: TGCGCCAGCAGCCAAACGACAAGGGATCCGCCTTCACCCCTCCACTTT. Residues: CASSQTTRDPPSPLHF.

This clone was counted only a few times. V is TRBV21-1 and J is TRBJ2-2. TRBV21-1 is a pseudogene locus. CDR3 length: 14 amino acids. CDR3 sequence reads: CASSEGLNTGELFF. The CDR3 DNA sequence: TGTGCCAGCAGCGAAGGGTTGAACACCGGGGAGCTGTTTTTT.

As concerns this clone: A far larger clone is one nucleotide away, so this likely arose from a read error. The gene calls are TRBV4-1 and TRBJ1-3, with 7 bases matching TRBD1. The CDR3 has 13 residues. The germline V gene has CDR1 MGHRA and CDR2 YSYEKL. The CDR3 is CASSLGGPNTIFF. The CDR3 bases are TGCGCCAGCAGCCTAGGGGGCCCGAACACCATATTTTTT.

Turning to this clone: A far larger clone lies a single base away; this is likely a read error. Other nucleotide sequences from this sample produce the same CDR3. This chain joins TRBV5-4 and TRBJ2-2; 7 bases are a match to TRBD2. V dropped 4 bases and J dropped 6; count of bases not matched to a gene: 18. Germline V gene data show CDR1 as SGHNT and CDR2 as YYREEE (reference sequence). There are 18 residues in the CDR3. The CDR3 spells CASSQDRIGGGPAGELFF. The CDR3 DNA reads as TGTGCCAGCAGCCAAGATAGAATTGGGGGAGGGCCCGCCGGGGAGCTGTTTTTT.